Included here is one T cell receptor (beta chain) sequence, with context. The antigen is unknown. Trimming left V 2 bases short and J 5 bases short, with 15 bases between. CDR3 length: 14 residues. Germline V CDR1 and CDR2: GTSNPN, SVGIG (reference sequence). The sample originates from a study of OX40 agonist ivuxolimab in advanced cancers. Study overall: The study enrolled dose-escalation patients with hepatocellular carcinoma, melanoma, renal cell or head and neck cancer.

Study conclusions and caveats: No determination was made of the antigen specificity of the expanded peripheral T cells. With doses of 0.1 to 3.0 mg/kg, CD4+ and CD8+ blood T cells had undergone clonal expansion by week 6.

The protocol was immunoSEQ multiplex PCR, while the TCRdb copy is restricted to in-frame clones and leaves out a portion. The sample has around 50,000 clones, around 91% seen once; the top ten hold approximately 10%. The material was CD4+ or CD8+ T cells sorted from blood, obtained in a trial of the OX40 agonist ivuxolimab. The genes are TRBV30 and TRBJ1-2; D gene uncertain. The receptor's source is an adult with an advanced solid tumor such as melanoma, head and neck, liver or kidney cancer. The CDR3 DNA reads as TGTGCCTGGAGTATGCGGGGAAGAGAGTATGGCTACACCTTC. Amino acids: CAWSMRGREYGYTF.